The rows below give T cell receptor beta chains drawn from one sample of a study of response to subunit inactivated influenza vaccine. TCRdb reprocessed the RT-PCR reads with MiXCR, giving one entry per CDR3 protein. The sample has approximately 530,000 distinct CDR3 sequences, 6.5% to 8% seen once. Material: PBMCs from blood, obtained about 24 months after vaccination. These TCRs come from a man between 50 and 69 years old who received an inactivated influenza vaccine. Each CDR3 is given with its conserved first and last residue. The D gene is left open where the match is weak. Expanded clones are given a class, and other clones once, few, many or no size at all.

J gene: TRBJ2-7; V gene: TRBV4-2; D gene: TRBD1; clone size: .; CDR3 protein: CASSQSGDRDEQYF
J gene: TRBJ2-2; V gene: TRBV9; D gene: .; clone size: .; CDR3 protein: CASNRDTGELFF
J gene: TRBJ2-7; V gene: TRBV12-3/TRBV12-4; D gene: .; clone size: .; CDR3 protein: CASSLTVSYEKYF
J gene: TRBJ1-2; V gene: TRBV12-3/TRBV12-4; D gene: TRBD1; clone size: few; CDR3 protein: CASSPGDSQVYGYTF
J gene: TRBJ2-4; V gene: TRBV20-1; D gene: TRBD2; clone size: many; CDR3 protein: CSAREGGGQNIQYF
J gene: TRBJ2-1; V gene: TRBV10-3; D gene: TRBD2; clone size: .; CDR3 protein: CAISVSTSGSYEQFF
J gene: TRBJ1-6; V gene: TRBV5-1; D gene: .; clone size: .; CDR3 protein: CASSLEGSAFGSPLHF
J gene: TRBJ2-7; V gene: TRBV14; D gene: .; clone size: few; CDR3 protein: CASSRWDGPYEQYF
J gene: TRBJ2-7; V gene: TRBV21-1; D gene: .; clone size: .; CDR3 protein: CASSTQVSYEQYF
J gene: TRBJ1-1; V gene: TRBV18; D gene: TRBD1; clone size: few; CDR3 protein: CASSPPGRGLTEAFF
J gene: TRBJ2-3; V gene: TRBV2; D gene: TRBD1; clone size: .; CDR3 protein: CASSERDRVSVTDTQYF